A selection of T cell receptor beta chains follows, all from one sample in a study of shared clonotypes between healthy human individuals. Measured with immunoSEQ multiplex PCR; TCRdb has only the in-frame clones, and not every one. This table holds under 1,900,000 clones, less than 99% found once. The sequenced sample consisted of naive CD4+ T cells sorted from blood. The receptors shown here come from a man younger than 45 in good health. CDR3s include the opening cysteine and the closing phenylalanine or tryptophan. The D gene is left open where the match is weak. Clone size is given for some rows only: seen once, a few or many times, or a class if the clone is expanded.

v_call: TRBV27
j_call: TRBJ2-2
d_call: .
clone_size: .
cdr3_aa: CASRDSWNTGELFF
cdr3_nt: TGTGCCAGCAGAGATAGCTGGAACACCGGGGAGCTGTTTTTT

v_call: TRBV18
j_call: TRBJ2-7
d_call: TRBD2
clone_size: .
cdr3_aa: CASSPLAGHTYEQYF
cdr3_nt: TGTGCCAGCTCACCGTTAGCGGGGCATACCTACGAGCAGTACTTC

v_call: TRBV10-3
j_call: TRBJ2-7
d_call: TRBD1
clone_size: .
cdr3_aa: CAISESRAGGYEQYF
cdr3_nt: TGTGCCATCAGTGAGTCGAGAGCAGGGGGCTACGAGCAGTACTTC

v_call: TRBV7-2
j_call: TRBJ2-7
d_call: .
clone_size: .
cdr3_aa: CASSLVPGGAYEQYF
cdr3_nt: TGTGCCAGCAGCTTAGTCCCAGGGGGGGCTTACGAGCAGTACTTC

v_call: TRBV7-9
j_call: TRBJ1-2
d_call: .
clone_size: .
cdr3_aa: CASSFAGRTVGYTF
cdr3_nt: TGTGCCAGCAGCTTCGCGGGTAGGACTGTAGGCTACACCTTC

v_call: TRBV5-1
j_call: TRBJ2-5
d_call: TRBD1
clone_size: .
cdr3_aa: CASSRGLASETQYF
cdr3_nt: TGCGCCAGCAGCAGGGGGCTAGCCTCTGAGACCCAGTACTTC

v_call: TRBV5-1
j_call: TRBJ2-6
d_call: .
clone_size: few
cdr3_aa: CASSGANVLTF
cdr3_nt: TGCGCCAGCTCTGGGGCCAACGTCCTGACTTTC

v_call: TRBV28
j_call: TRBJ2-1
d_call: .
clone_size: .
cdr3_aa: CASSSRQPPYNEQFF
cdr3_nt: TGTGCCAGCAGTTCCCGACAGCCTCCCTACAATGAGCAGTTCTTC

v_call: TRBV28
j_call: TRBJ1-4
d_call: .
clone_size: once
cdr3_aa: CASSLWGTTNEKLFF
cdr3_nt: TGTGCCAGCAGTTTATGGGGGACAACTAATGAAAAACTGTTTTTT

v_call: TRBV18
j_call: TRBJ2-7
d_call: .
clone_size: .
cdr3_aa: CASSPKHPYEQYF
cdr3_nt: TGTGCCAGCTCACCAAAACACCCCTACGAGCAGTACTTC

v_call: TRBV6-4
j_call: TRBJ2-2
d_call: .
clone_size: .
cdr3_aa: CASRKGATGELFF
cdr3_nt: TGTGCCAGCAGGAAAGGGGCCACCGGGGAGCTGTTTTTT

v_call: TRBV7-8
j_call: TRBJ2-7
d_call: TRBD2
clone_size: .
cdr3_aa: CASSRRETIDEQYF
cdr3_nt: TGTGCCAGCAGCCGGCGGGAGACCATTGACGAGCAGTACTTC

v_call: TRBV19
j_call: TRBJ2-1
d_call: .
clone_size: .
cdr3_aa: CATAEDLDNYNEQFF
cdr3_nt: TGTGCCACTGCGGAGGACTTAGATAACTACAATGAGCAGTTCTTC

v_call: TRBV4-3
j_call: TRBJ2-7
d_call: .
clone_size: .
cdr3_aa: CASSPDIGVNEQYF
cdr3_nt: TGCGCCAGCAGCCCGGACATAGGCGTCAACGAGCAGTACTTC

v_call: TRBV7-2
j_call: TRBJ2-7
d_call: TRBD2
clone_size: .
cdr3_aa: CASITRLAVYEQYF
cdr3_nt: TGTGCCAGCATCACGAGGCTAGCGGTCTACGAGCAGTACTTC

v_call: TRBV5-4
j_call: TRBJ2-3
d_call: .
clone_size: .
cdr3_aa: CASSLALTSTDTQYF
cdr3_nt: TGTGCCAGCAGCTTGGCGCTTACTAGCACAGATACGCAGTATTTT

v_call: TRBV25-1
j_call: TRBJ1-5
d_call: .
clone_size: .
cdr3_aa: CASSEGGSNQPQHF
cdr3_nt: TGTGCCAGCAGTGAAGGCGGTAGCAATCAGCCCCAGCATTTT

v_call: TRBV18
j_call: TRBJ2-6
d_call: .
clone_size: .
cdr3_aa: CASSFTQGTGANVLTF
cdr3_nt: TGTGCCAGCTCATTTACTCAGGGGACCGGGGCCAACGTCCTGACTTTC

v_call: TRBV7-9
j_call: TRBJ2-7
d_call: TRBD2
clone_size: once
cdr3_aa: CASSPWGLAGISYEQYF
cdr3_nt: TGTGCCAGCAGCCCCTGGGGGCTAGCGGGGATCTCCTACGAGCAGTACTTC

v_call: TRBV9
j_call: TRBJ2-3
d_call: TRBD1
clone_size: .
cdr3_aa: CASSFLGTGEDTQYF
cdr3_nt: TGTGCCAGCAGCTTCCTCGGGACAGGGGAAGATACGCAGTATTTT

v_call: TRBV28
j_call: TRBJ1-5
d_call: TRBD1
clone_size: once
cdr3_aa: CASSLKGEGANQPQHF
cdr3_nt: TGTGCCAGCAGTCTCAAGGGGGAGGGGGCGAATCAGCCCCAGCATTTT

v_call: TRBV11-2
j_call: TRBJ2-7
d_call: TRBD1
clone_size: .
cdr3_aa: CASSLVAGQGYEQYF
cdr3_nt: TGTGCCAGCAGCTTAGTGGCGGGACAGGGATACGAGCAGTACTTC

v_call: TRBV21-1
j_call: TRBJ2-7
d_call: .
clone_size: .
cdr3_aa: CASRRQGPVCEQYF
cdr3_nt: TGTGCCAGCAGACGACAGGGGCCGGTTTGCGAGCAGTACTTC

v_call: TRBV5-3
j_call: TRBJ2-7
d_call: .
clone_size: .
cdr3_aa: CARSLGGHEQYF
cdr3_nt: TGTGCCAGAAGCTTGGGGGGCCACGAGCAGTACTTC

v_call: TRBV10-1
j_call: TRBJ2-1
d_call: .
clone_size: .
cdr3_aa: CASPELASGNEQFF
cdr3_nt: TGCGCCAGCCCGGAACTAGCCAGTGGTAATGAGCAGTTCTTC

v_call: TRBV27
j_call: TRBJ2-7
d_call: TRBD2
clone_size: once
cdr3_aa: CASKLLAGGWEQYF
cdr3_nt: TGTGCCAGCAAACTACTAGCGGGAGGGTGGGAGCAGTACTTC

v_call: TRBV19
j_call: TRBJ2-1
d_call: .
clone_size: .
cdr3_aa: CASSIQGARRYNEQFF
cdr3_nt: TGTGCCAGTAGTATTCAAGGGGCAAGAAGGTACAATGAGCAGTTCTTC

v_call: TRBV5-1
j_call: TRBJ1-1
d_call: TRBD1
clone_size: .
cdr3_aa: CASSFKGQGNTEAFF
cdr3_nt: TGCGCCAGCAGCTTTAAGGGACAGGGGAACACTGAAGCTTTCTTT

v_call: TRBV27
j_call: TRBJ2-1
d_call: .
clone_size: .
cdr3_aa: CASGGNGVYNEQFF
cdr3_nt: TGTGCCAGTGGGGGCAATGGGGTTTACAATGAGCAGTTCTTC

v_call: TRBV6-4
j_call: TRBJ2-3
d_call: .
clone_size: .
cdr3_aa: CASSPSSADTQYF
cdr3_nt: TGTGCCAGCAGCCCCTCAAGCGCAGATACGCAGTATTTT

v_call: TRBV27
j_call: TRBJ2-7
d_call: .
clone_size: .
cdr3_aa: CASSLYLGRVYEQYF
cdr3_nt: TGTGCCAGCAGTTTATACCTCGGGAGAGTATACGAGCAGTACTTC

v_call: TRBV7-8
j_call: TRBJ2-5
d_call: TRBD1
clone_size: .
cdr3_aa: CASSSRDRVRETQYF
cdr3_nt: TGTGCCAGCAGCTCCCGGGACAGGGTCCGAGAGACCCAGTACTTC

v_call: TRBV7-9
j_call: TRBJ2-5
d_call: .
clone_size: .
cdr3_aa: CASSLARGGTQYF
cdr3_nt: TGTGCCAGCAGCTTAGCCAGGGGCGGGACCCAGTACTTC

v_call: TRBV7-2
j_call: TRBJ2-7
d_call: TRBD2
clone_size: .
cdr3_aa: CASSLNVPSGVYEQYF
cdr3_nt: TGTGCCAGCAGCTTAAATGTGCCTAGCGGGGTATACGAGCAGTACTTC

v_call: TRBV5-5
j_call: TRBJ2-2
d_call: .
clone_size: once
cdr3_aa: CASSLVLVGGTAANTGELFF
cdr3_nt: TGTGCCAGCAGCTTGGTGCTGGTAGGCGGGACAGCCGCGAACACCGGGGAGCTGTTTTTT

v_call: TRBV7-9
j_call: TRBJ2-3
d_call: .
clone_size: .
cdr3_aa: CATWETSTDTQYF
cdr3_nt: TGTGCCACATGGGAGACAAGCACAGATACGCAGTATTTT

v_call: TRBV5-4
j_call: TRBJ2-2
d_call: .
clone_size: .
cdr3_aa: CASSLVPGAPDTGELFF
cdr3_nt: TGTGCCAGCAGCTTGGTGCCCGGGGCGCCCGACACCGGGGAGCTGTTTTTT

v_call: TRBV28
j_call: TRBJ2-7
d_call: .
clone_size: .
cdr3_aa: CASSFGGTTSYEQYF
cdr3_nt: TGTGCCAGCAGTTTCGGGGGGACAACATCTTACGAGCAGTACTTC

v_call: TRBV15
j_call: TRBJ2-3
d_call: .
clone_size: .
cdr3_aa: CATYDTDTQYF
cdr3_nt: TGTGCCACTTACGACACAGATACGCAGTATTTT

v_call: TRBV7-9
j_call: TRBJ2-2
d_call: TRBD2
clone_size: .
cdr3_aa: CASSGGTSDTGELFF
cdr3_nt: TGTGCCAGCAGCGGCGGGACTAGCGACACCGGGGAGCTGTTTTTT

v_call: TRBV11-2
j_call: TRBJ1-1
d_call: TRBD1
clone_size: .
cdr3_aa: CASSATGVNTEAFF
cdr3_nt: TGTGCCAGCAGCGCGACAGGGGTGAACACTGAAGCTTTCTTT

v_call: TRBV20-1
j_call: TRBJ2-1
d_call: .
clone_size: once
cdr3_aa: CSARDGEQFF
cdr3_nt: TGCAGTGCTAGGGACGGTGAGCAGTTCTTC

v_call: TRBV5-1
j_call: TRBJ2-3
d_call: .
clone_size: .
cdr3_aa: CASSFKSTDTQYF
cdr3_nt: TGCGCCAGCAGCTTTAAATCGACAGATACGCAGTATTTT

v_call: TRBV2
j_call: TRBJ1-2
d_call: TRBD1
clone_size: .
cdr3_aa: CASSASGTGNGYTF
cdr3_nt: TGTGCCAGCAGTGCCTCTGGGACAGGGAACGGCTACACCTTC

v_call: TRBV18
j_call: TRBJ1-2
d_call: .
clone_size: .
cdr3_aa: CASSPSGDGYTF
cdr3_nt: TGTGCCAGCTCCCCGTCCGGGGACGGCTACACCTTC

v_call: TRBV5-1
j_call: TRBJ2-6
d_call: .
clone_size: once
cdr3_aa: CASSSQVTGANVLTF
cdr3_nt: TGCGCCAGCAGCTCACAGGTAACTGGGGCCAACGTCCTGACTTTC

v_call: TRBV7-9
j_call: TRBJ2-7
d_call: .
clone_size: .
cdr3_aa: CASSFIGESYEQYF
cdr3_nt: TGTGCCAGCAGCTTCATCGGTGAATCCTACGAGCAGTACTTC

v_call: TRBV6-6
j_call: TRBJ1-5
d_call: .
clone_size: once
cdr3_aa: CASSLTRNNQPQHF
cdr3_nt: TGTGCCAGCAGCCTAACGCGGAACAATCAGCCCCAGCATTTT

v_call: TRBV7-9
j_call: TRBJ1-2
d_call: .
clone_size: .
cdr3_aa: CASSLEGTPKYGYTF
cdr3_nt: TGTGCCAGCAGCTTAGAGGGGACGCCCAAGTATGGCTACACCTTC

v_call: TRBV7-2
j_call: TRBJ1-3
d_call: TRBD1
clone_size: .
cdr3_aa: CASSRDSSGNTIYF
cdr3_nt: TGTGCCAGCAGCCGGGACAGCTCTGGAAACACCATATATTTT

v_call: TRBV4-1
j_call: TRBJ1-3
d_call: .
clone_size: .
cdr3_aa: CASSQTGQPGNTIYF
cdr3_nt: TGCGCCAGCAGCCAAACCGGACAGCCTGGAAACACCATATATTTT

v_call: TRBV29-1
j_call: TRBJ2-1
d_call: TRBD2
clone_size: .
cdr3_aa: CSVDRRTSGRHNEQFF
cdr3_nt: TGCAGCGTTGATCGTAGGACTAGCGGGCGACACAATGAGCAGTTCTTC

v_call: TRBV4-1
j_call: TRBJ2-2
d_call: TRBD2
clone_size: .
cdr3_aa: CASSQETQVTGAGVFF
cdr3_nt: TGCGCCAGCAGCCAAGAAACACAGGTCACCGGTGCGGGGGTGTTTTTT

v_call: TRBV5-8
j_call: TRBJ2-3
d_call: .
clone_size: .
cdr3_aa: CASSSGLYTDTQYF
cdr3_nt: TGTGCCAGCAGCTCCGGACTCTACACAGATACGCAGTATTTT